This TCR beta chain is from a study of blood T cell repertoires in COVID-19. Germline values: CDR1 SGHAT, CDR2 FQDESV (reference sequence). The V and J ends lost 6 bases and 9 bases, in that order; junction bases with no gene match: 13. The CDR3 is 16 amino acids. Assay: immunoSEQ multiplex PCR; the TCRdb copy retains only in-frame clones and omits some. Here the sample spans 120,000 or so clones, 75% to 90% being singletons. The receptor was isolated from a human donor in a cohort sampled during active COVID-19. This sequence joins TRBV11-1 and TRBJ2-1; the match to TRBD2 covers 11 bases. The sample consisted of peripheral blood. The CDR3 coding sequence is TGTGCCAGCAGACCCCTACTAGCGGGAGAAAGTGGTGAGCAGTTCTTC. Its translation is CASRPLLAGESGEQFF.